What follows are 20 T cell receptor beta chains derived from one specimen sequenced in a study of T cell responses to AZD1222 COVID-19 vaccine. Sequencing was performed with immunoSEQ multiplex PCR; in TCRdb, only in-frame clones are kept and a portion is missing. The repertoire holds 130,000 to 150,000 clones, with 90% to 95% as singletons. The source was peripheral blood, collected on day 0 of AZD1222 vaccination. The receptors derive from an adult in good health.

The rearrangement links TRBV25-1 to TRBJ1-2; TRBD1 agrees at 9 bases. The CDR3 contains 14 residues. Germline CDR1 and CDR2: MGHDK and SYGVNS. Unmatched junction bases numbered 6, after V lost 6 bases and J lost 4 bases. The DNA of the CDR3 is TGTGCCAGCAGGGGGACAGGGTGGTCCTATGGCTACACCTTC. Its protein product is CASRGTGWSYGYTF.

The chain combines TRBV27 with TRBJ1-1, with D possibly matching TRBD1 (6 bases). The CDR3 contains 16 residues. V was clipped by 6 bases and J by 5 bases, with 22 bases between them. CDR1 is MNHEY, CDR2 SMNVEV, per germline (reference sequence). The CDR3 is CASSFRGARGQTEAFF. Written as DNA, the CDR3 is TGTGCCAGCAGCTTCAGGGGAGCCCGGGGTCAGACTGAAGCTTTCTTT.

The V and J genes are TRBV9 and TRBJ2-7; 10 nucleotides match TRBD2. The V and J ends lost 0 bases and 6 bases, in that order; junction bases with no gene match: 9. This CDR3 has 16 residues. Per the germline V gene, CDR1 is SGDLS and CDR2 is YYNGEE. This CDR3 reads CASSVANLAGAGEQYF. In nucleotides, the CDR3 is TGTGCCAGCAGCGTAGCAAACCTAGCGGGAGCTGGCGAGCAGTACTTC.

The chain joins TRBV7-2 to TRBJ2-2; maybe TRBD1 (6 bases). This CDR3 is built from 16 residues. Trimming stripped 5 bases from V and 4 bases from J, with 17 bases between. Germline assignment: CDR1 SGHTA and CDR2 FQGNSA. This CDR3 is CASSPHPGESTGELFF. For the CDR3, the DNA is TGTGCCAGCAGCCCCCACCCAGGGGAGAGCACCGGGGAGCTGTTTTTT.

The chain couples TRBV18 to TRBJ1-4; D is unclear. V was clipped by 2 bases and J by 4 bases, with 17 bases between them. The CDR3 is made up of 17 amino acids. Germline assignment: CDR1 KGHSH and CDR2 LQKENI. DNA for the CDR3: TGTGCCAGCTCACCATATTCTCCTGCAACTAATAATGAAAAACTGTTTTTT. Its translation: CASSPYSPATNNEKLFF.

This chain's CDR3 is CASSMQGTDTQYF. CDR3 bases: TGTGCCAGTAGTATGCAGGGGACGGATACGCAGTATTTT. This chain joins TRBV19 and TRBJ2-3; D perhaps matches TRBD1 (6 bases). Trimming removed 3 bases at V and 6 bases at J, with 10 bases between. The V gene's germline CDR1 is LNHDA and CDR2 SQIVND (reference sequence). The CDR3 covers 13 residues.

V gene TRBV28 combines with J gene TRBJ2-5; D is undetermined. V gave up 6 bases and J gave up 5 bases, with 13 bases separating them. The CDR3 length is 13 residues. The germline V gene encodes CDR1 MDHEN and CDR2 SYDVKM. The CDR3 sequence is CASSPLSSETQYF. For the CDR3, the DNA is TGTGCCAGCAGCCCCCTGAGCAGCGAGACCCAGTACTTC.

The chain combines TRBV6-6 with TRBJ1-6; D is ambiguous. Trimming left V 4 bases short and J 11 bases short, with 9 bases between. The CDR3 extends over 12 amino acids. Germline values: CDR1 MNHNY, CDR2 SVGAGI (reference sequence). CDR3 loop: CASSSQAAPLHF. CDR3 sequence (DNA): TGTGCCAGCAGTTCCCAGGCAGCACCCCTCCACTTT.

This clone was recorded only once. This chain uses TRBV20-1 with TRBJ2-4, with D hard to call. This CDR3 has 11 residues. The V end lost 6 bases, the J end lost 9 bases, and 12 bases lay between the germline ends. CDR1 and CDR2 from the germline V gene are DFQATT and SNEGSKA (reference sequence). The CDR3 protein is CSAPLLAIQYF. The DNA for the CDR3 is TGCAGTGCCCCCTTACTGGCCATTCAGTACTTC.

The gene calls are TRBV6-2 or TRBV6-3 and TRBJ2-7, with TRBD1 identical over 7 bases. The CDR3 sequence is 13 residues long. With 2 bases clipped from V and 3 bases from J, the junction kept 1 base outside the gene matches. CDR1 and CDR2 (germline): MNHEY, SVGEGT. The CDR3 DNA follows: TGTGCCAGCAGTTACGCAGGGGGCTACGAGCAGTACTTC. Protein product: CASSYAGGYEQYF.

The chain is built from TRBV19 and TRBJ1-2; D gene ambiguous. V was cut by 3 bases and J by 5 bases, with 19 bases left in between. CDR3 length: 16 residues. Germline V gene lookup returns CDR1 LNHDA and CDR2 SQIVND (reference sequence). The CDR3 loop reads CASSILYLEGNYGYTF. CDR3 nucleotide sequence: TGTGCCAGTAGTATTTTATATCTGGAGGGAAATTATGGCTACACCTTC.

This CDR3 reads CASSQSYEQYF. The DNA for the CDR3 is TGTGCCAGCAGTCAATCCTACGAGCAGTACTTC. The chain recombines TRBV11-2 with TRBJ2-7; D gene uncertain. This CDR3 has 11 residues. The ends were cut back, 6 bases at V and 1 base at J, with 4 bases in the middle. In germline, CDR1 is SGHAT, CDR2 FQNNGV. Using reference TRBV11-2 and TRBJ2-7 for the parts outside the CDR3, the full variable domain is EAGVAQSPRYKIIEKRQSVAFWCNPISGHATLYWYQQILGQGPKLLIQFQNNGVVDDSQLPKDRFSAERLKGVDSTLKIQPAKLEDSAVYLCASSQSYEQYFGPGTRLTVT.

In this sample, this clone turned up once. The chain employs TRBV29-1 and TRBJ2-5, with D perhaps TRBD1 (5 bases). Germline V gene lookup returns CDR1 SQVTM and CDR2 ANQGSEA. The CDR3 length is 15 residues. V was shortened by 3 bases and J by 4 bases, with 18 bases between the two germline ends. CDR3 sequence (DNA): TGCAGCGTTGAGCCTTCAGGGCTAGAAGGAGAGACCCAGTACTTC. It translates to CSVEPSGLEGETQYF. Based on the CDR3 plus reference TRBV29-1 and TRBJ2-5, the full variable domain is SAVISQKPSRDICQRGTSLTIQCQVDSQVTMMFWYRQQPGQSLTLIATANQGSEATYESGFVIDKFPISRPNLTFSTLTVSNMSPEDSSIYLCSVEPSGLEGETQYFGPGTRLLVL.

The gene calls are TRBV20-1 and TRBJ2-1; perhaps TRBD2 as D (6 bases). The germline CDR1 and CDR2 sequences are DFQATT and SNEGSKA (reference sequence). The CDR3 has 11 amino acids. V lost 6 bases, J lost 9 bases, and 12 bases lay in between. The CDR3 nucleotides are TGCAGTGCCCAACTAGCATTTGAGCAGTTCTTC. Translation: CSAQLAFEQFF.

V gene TRBV5-1 combines with J gene TRBJ1-1; TRBD1 matches at 8 bases. The ends lost 1 base at V and 5 bases at J; junction bases unmatched: 4. The germline gives CDR1 SGHRS, CDR2 YFSETQ. CDR3 length equals 14 residues. The CDR3 spells CASSLTGGVTEAFF. Here the CDR3 DNA reads TGCGCCAGCAGCTTGACAGGGGGAGTTACTGAAGCTTTCTTT.

CDR3 protein: CASSLEQGTEAFF. Here the CDR3 DNA reads TGTGCCAGCAGTTTAGAACAGGGGACTGAAGCTTTCTTT. The chain links TRBV6-5 to TRBJ1-1, with 7 positions matching TRBD1. The CDR3 extends over 13 amino acids. Germline V gene lookup returns CDR1 MNHEY and CDR2 SVGAGI. Trimming removed 4 bases from V and 5 bases from J; junction bases left unmatched: 4.

The chain couples TRBV3-1 (or the pseudogene TRBV3-2) to TRBJ1-2; the match to TRBD1 covers 8 bases. Germline lookup yields CDR1 LGHDT and CDR2 YNNKEL (reference sequence). The CDR3 has 14 residues. J gave up 2 bases and V 2 bases, and 1 base lay outside the gene matches. CDR3: CASSQRTGNYGYTF. The CDR3 region has the DNA TGTGCCAGCAGCCAACGGACAGGGAACTATGGCTACACCTTC.

In nucleotides, the CDR3 is TGTGCCAGCAGCCAAGATCCGGGGACTATGGGCTACACCTTC. Its translation: CASSQDPGTMGYTF. This chain joins TRBV3-1 (or the pseudogene TRBV3-2) and TRBJ1-2; D possibly corresponds to TRBD1 (5 bases). Germline V CDR1 and CDR2: LGHDT, YNNKEL (reference sequence). This CDR3 comprises 14 residues. V was pared by 0 bases and J by 8 bases, with 13 bases between.

V and J are TRBV7-2 and TRBJ2-2, with D possibly TRBD2 on 6 matching bases. The length of the CDR3 is 16 residues. With 2 bases removed from V and 5 bases from J, the gap between germline ends came to 15 bases. CDR1 and CDR2 (germline): SGHTA, FQGNSA. CDR3 sequence: CASSLRVGEATGELFF. CDR3 nucleotides: TGTGCCAGCAGCTTACGGGTGGGGGAGGCAACCGGGGAGCTGTTTTTT. Full variable domain (remainder filled in from reference TRBV7-2 and TRBJ2-2): GAGVSQSPSNKVTEKGKDVELRCDPISGHTALYWYRQSLGQGLEFLIYFQGNSAPDKSGLPSDRFSAERTGGSVSTLTIQRTQQEDSAVYLCASSLRVGEATGELFFGEGSRLTVL.

The chain has TRBV3-1 (or the pseudogene TRBV3-2) and TRBJ2-3, with D hard to call. Germline loops: CDR1 LGHDT, CDR2 YNNKEL (reference sequence). This CDR3 is 11 amino acids long. Trimming removed 1 base at V and 7 bases at J, with 3 bases between. CDR3 nucleotides: TGTGCCAGCAGCCAAGTGCATACGCAGTATTTT. As protein: CASSQVHTQYF.